The 10 T cell receptor beta chains presented below share a single source sample, sequenced in a study of CD8+ T cells in alopecia areata. Following RNA extraction, reverse transcription yielded cDNA that acted as the sequencing template. Sequencing was performed with immunoSEQ multiplex PCR; in TCRdb, only in-frame clones are kept and a portion is missing. The sample holds hundreds of thousands of clones; 60% are singletons and the top ten take about 0.88%. Treatment specified: oral pan-JAK inhibitor, 5-10 mg twice daily. Sequenced here: CD4+ T cells sorted from blood, sampled around week 53, from a patient treated with tofacitinib. The receptors derive from a human donor with alopecia areata.

About this clone itself: The same CDR3 is also encoded by other DNA sequences in this sample. The chain has TRBV9 and TRBJ2-5, with TRBD1 matching 8 bases. Germline CDR1 SGDLS, CDR2 YYNGEE. V lost 0 bases, J lost 5 bases, and 6 bases stayed unmatched. This CDR3 is built from 15 residues. As DNA, the CDR3 is TGTGCCAGCAGCGTAGGCCAGGGGGCATGGGAGACCCAGTACTTC. Residues: CASSVGQGAWETQYF.

The chain has TRBV12-5 and TRBJ2-7; D gene unclear. The CDR3 has 11 amino acids. Germline CDR1 reads LGHNT; CDR2 reads FRNRAP. With 7 bases removed from V and 6 bases from J, the gap between germline ends came to 10 bases. CDR3 nucleotide sequence: TGTGCTAGTGCCCGGTTAGGCGAGCAGTACTTC. The encoded protein is CASARLGEQYF.

The V gene is TRBV4-3, the J gene TRBJ1-2; 10 bases fit TRBD1. The CDR3 totals 13 residues. CDR1 and CDR2 from the germline V gene are LGHNA and YSLEER. V was clipped by 1 base and J by 13 bases; unmatched bases: 6. The CDR3 DNA follows: TGCGCCAGCAGCCAAGGACAGGGGGCCTTTGCCACCTTC. It yields the protein CASSQGQGAFATF.

The V and J genes are TRBV7-4 and TRBJ1-1; D not certain. This CDR3 is 13 amino acids long. Germline V CDR1 and CDR2: SGHVT, SQSDAQ. V lost 5 bases and J lost 1, with 8 bases in between. CDR3 nucleotide sequence: TGTGCCAGCAGCCCGTACAAGAACACTGAAGCTTTCTTT. Its translation: CASSPYKNTEAFF. The variable domain in full, with the rest retrieved from reference TRBV7-4 and TRBJ1-1, is GAGVSQSPRYKVAKRGRDVALRCDSISGHVTLYWYRQTLGQGSEVLTYSQSDAQRDKSGRPSGRFSAERPERSVSTLKIQRTEQGDSAVYLCASSPYKNTEAFFGQGTRLTVV.

This clone was seen only a few times. This rearrangement joins TRBV2 to TRBJ1-5; D gene unclear. Germline values: CDR1 SNHLY, CDR2 FYNNEI. The CDR3 contains 13 residues. V dropped 1 base and J dropped 6 bases, with 7 bases sitting between them. CDR3 region: CASSEGPSQPQHF. As DNA, the CDR3 is TGTGCCAGCAGTGAAGGTCCGTCTCAGCCCCAGCATTTT. The full variable domain, completed using reference TRBV2 and TRBJ1-5, is EPEVTQTPSHQVTQMGQEVILRCVPISNHLYFYWYRQILGQKVEFLVSFYNNEISEKSEIFDDQFSVERPDGSNFTLKIRSTKLEDSAMYFCASSEGPSQPQHFGDGTRLSIL.

The chain joins TRBV25-1 to TRBJ2-1, with TRBD2 matching over 7 bases. The CDR3 is 15 residues long. Germline trimming cut 2 bases from V and 7 bases from J; bases unmatched to any gene: 8. CDR1 MGHDK and CDR2 SYGVNS come from the germline V gene. The CDR3 DNA reads TGTGCCAGCAGTGAAGGGGGGGGTATATGGAATGAGCAGTTCTTC. Amino acid sequence: CASSEGGGIWNEQFF.

The J gene is TRBJ1-3, the V gene TRBV5-4, with unresolved D. This CDR3 region has 13 residues. Germline-derived CDR1 and CDR2 are SGHNT and YYREEE (reference sequence). V dropped 5 bases and J dropped 0 bases, with 6 bases sitting between them. The CDR3 DNA is TGTGCCAGCAGACCTTCCTCTGGAAACACCATATATTTT. Translating gives CASRPSSGNTIYF.

The V gene is TRBV30, the J gene TRBJ2-7; D is unresolved. From germline, CDR1 is GTSNPN and CDR2 SVGIG (reference sequence). The germline V and J ends were trimmed by 5 bases and 0 bases, with 8 bases remaining between them. The CDR3 totals 12 residues. CDR3 residues: CAWGQSSYEQYF. The CDR3 DNA reads as TGTGCCTGGGGGCAGAGCTCCTACGAGCAGTACTTC.

Comments on this clone: The sample carries other DNA sequences with the same CDR3. The chain carries TRBV7-9 and TRBJ2-1; 8 nucleotides align to TRBD1. Germline lookup yields CDR1 SEHNR and CDR2 FQNEAQ (reference sequence). J was trimmed by 1 base and V by 6 bases; bases with no gene match: 5. This CDR3 is 15 amino acids long. CDR3 loop: CASSSGQGSYNEQFF. The CDR3 DNA is TGTGCCAGCAGTTCCGGACAGGGTTCCTACAATGAGCAGTTCTTC.

The chain carries TRBV23-1 and TRBJ1-6, with 8 bases lining up with TRBD1. TRBV23-1 carries the ORF label, with uncertain function. The CDR3 runs 14 residues. J lost 8 bases, V lost 4 bases, and 4 bases had no gene match. For the CDR3, the DNA is TGCGCCAGCAGTCTGACAGGGGTTGATTCACCCCTCCACTTT. Amino acids: CASSLTGVDSPLHF.